This T cell receptor beta chain is from a study of human T cells and chemical hapten exposure. This clonotype has ten or more counts. The study's library attached unique molecular identifiers to single cDNA molecules. As processed by the authors: Sample TCR totals centred on a median of approximately 100,000, ranging about 20,000 to 690,600. TCRdb itself ran the RACE reads through MiXCR, one entry per CDR3 protein. Clone size and V and J calls follow TCRdb, not the original study. The sample records approximately 81,000 distinct CDR3 sequences, approximately 8% being singletons. Trimming took 6 bases from V and 3 from J, leaving 8 bases between them. The germline CDR1 and CDR2 sequences are SNHLY and FYNNEI. CDR3 length: 12 amino acids. Specified time point: healthy volunteer bleed at 6 weeks. Total RNA was isolated from whole blood that had not been fractionated.

This clonotype was obtained from a male donor in good health. Some clones in this sample may be carry-over from other donors' samples. The chain joins TRBV2 to TRBJ1-1; the D gene is possibly TRBD1 (5 bases). Specimen: whole blood. CDR3 DNA: TGTGCCAGCAGCACAGGTTACACTGAAGCTTTCTTT. This sequence encodes CASSTGYTEAFF.